This T cell receptor beta chain was captured by sequencing in a study of cytomegalovirus exposure and HLA in healthy donors. Study-wide results and caveats: Several top significant clusters appeared, in a later analysis, to be linked to common viral pathogens. About 150 TCR beta chains were listed as cytomegalovirus-associated.

Trimming shortened V by 0 bases and J by 4 bases, and 8 bases separated the two germline ends. CDR1 KGHSH and CDR2 LQKENI come from the germline V gene. There are 14 residues in the CDR3. Note on this clone: Its antigen is unidentified.

PCR was performed using 60 Vbeta and 13 Jbeta primers. The data were produced by immunoSEQ multiplex PCR, yet TCRdb's version contains in-frame clones alone and is incomplete. The repertoire consists of roughly 200,000 clones, with roughly 80% occurring once and the leading ten covering around 2.8%. This receptor was identified in a man aged 30 to 39 in good health and CMV-seronegative. Sequenced sample: PBMCs. The chain is built from TRBV18 and TRBJ2-3; D possibly corresponds to TRBD2 (5 bases). The CDR3 coding sequence is TGTGCCAGCTCACCACCCGGGGTCGCAGATACGCAGTATTTT. Residues: CASSPPGVADTQYF.